The 27 T cell receptor beta chains in this list originate from one sample, sequenced in a study of Ad26.COV2.S vaccination and SARS-CoV-2 variants. Treatment specified: around 19 received Ad26.COV2.S at low or high dose, single or two shots; 5 received placebo; per-sample allocation not given. It was on day 63 after the first vaccine or placebo injection that samples were taken. Clones were read by immunoSEQ multiplex PCR, and TCRdb kept only the in-frame ones, dropping some. Of 440,000 or so clones listed, roughly 90% are singletons. Sequencing was performed on peripheral blood, taken in a trial of Ad26.COV2.S vaccine versus placebo. The receptors originated from a person between 18 and 60 years old who received the Ad26.COV2.S COVID-19 vaccine or a placebo.

J is TRBJ1-4 and V is TRBV4-3, with D perhaps TRBD1 (6 bases). Per germline, CDR1 LGHNA and CDR2 YSLEER. Trimming left V 1 base short and J 8 bases short, with 11 bases between. This CDR3 spans 14 amino acids. The CDR3 bases are TGCGCCAGCAGCCAAGTGGCAGGGGCCGAAAAACTGTTTTTT. Its translation is CASSQVAGAEKLFF.

The chain recombines TRBV7-2 with TRBJ2-3; D gene ambiguous. The CDR3 spans 16 residues. Trimming took off 5 bases at V and 0 bases at J, with 15 bases between the two ends. The germline gives CDR1 SGHTA, CDR2 FQGNSA. CDR3 in DNA: TGTGCCAGCAGCCCCAAGGTCTGGGAAAGCACAGATACGCAGTATTTT. The encoded protein is CASSPKVWESTDTQYF.

The chain combines TRBV6-5 with TRBJ1-2; unclear D gene. Germline V gene lookup returns CDR1 MNHEY and CDR2 SVGAGI. The V gene lost 2 bases and the J gene lost 4 bases, with 17 bases spanning the gap. The CDR3 length is 16 residues. The CDR3 loop reads CASSYTVDRPAYGYTF. The CDR3 DNA reads as TGTGCCAGCAGTTACACTGTGGATAGACCGGCCTATGGCTACACCTTC.

The J gene is TRBJ2-3, the V gene TRBV6-6; D might be TRBD2 (6 bases). Trimming took off 7 bases at V and 6 bases at J, with 11 bases between the two ends. CDR1 MNHNY and CDR2 SVGAGI come from the germline V gene (reference sequence). This CDR3 comprises 12 residues. CDR3 nucleotide sequence: TGTGCCAGCAAGACTGGGGGGGATACGCAGTATTTT. This sequence encodes CASKTGGDTQYF.

The chain joins TRBV18 to TRBJ2-2, with D perhaps TRBD1 (5 bases). Trimming took off 4 bases at V and 0 bases at J, with 9 bases between the two ends. This CDR3 has 15 amino acids. CDR1 and CDR2 (germline): KGHSH, LQKENI. The CDR3 nucleotides are TGTGCCAGCTCACTTCAGGGAACGAACACCGGGGAGCTGTTTTTT. Its translation is CASSLQGTNTGELFF.

The J gene is TRBJ2-2, the V gene TRBV19; 8 bases align to TRBD1. V was clipped by 6 bases and J by 3 bases; unmatched bases: 12. Germline lookup yields CDR1 LNHDA and CDR2 SQIVND (reference sequence). The CDR3 is made up of 17 amino acids. The CDR3 is CASRIPGQGADTGELFF. DNA of the CDR3: TGTGCCAGTAGGATACCAGGGCAGGGGGCGGACACCGGGGAGCTGTTTTTT.

This clone appeared once. The rearrangement joins TRBV3-1 (or the pseudogene TRBV3-2) to TRBJ2-5; D possibly matches TRBD1 or TRBD2 (6 bases each). This CDR3 has 15 residues. Germline lookup yields CDR1 LGHDT and CDR2 YNNKEL (reference sequence). The V end lost 0 bases, the J end lost 4 bases, and 12 bases lay between the germline ends. CDR3 DNA: TGTGCCAGCAGCCAAGACTATGGGGGGCCAGAGACCCAGTACTTC. Residues: CASSQDYGGPETQYF.

The rearrangement joins TRBV9 to TRBJ2-2; D possibly corresponds to TRBD2 (6 bases). Trimming took 2 bases from V and 4 from J, leaving 12 bases between them. The germline V gene has CDR1 SGDLS and CDR2 YYNGEE. The CDR3 consists of 15 residues. CDR3 sequence (DNA): TGTGCCAGCAGCGTCGTGGGGGGTTCCACCGGGGAGCTGTTTTTT. Translation gives CASSVVGGSTGELFF.

V and J are TRBV6-5 and TRBJ2-7, with 8 bases matching TRBD1. This CDR3 region has 14 residues. Germline V lookup: CDR1 MNHEY, CDR2 SVGAGI. The V segment lost 2 bases and the J segment 6 bases; nucleotides outside the gene matches: 6. The CDR3 nucleotides read TGTGCCAGCAGTTACCAGGGGGCGATTGGCGAGCAGTACTTC. It specifies CASSYQGAIGEQYF.

This clone appeared a single time. The J gene is TRBJ2-1, the V gene TRBV19; TRBD1 or TRBD2 may be the D gene (5 bases each). The CDR3 consists of 17 residues. Germline CDR1 LNHDA, CDR2 SQIVND (reference sequence). The V end lost 4 bases, the J end lost 4 bases, and 20 bases lay between the germline ends. The CDR3 DNA reads as TGTGCCAGTAGTAGGCCCCGGGGAGACAGAACATACAATGAGCAGTTCTTC. It is translated as CASSRPRGDRTYNEQFF. Filled out from reference TRBV19 and TRBJ2-1, the complete variable domain reads DGGITQSPKYLFRKEGQNVTLSCEQNLNHDAMYWYRQDPGQGLRLIYYSQIVNDFQKGDIAEGYSVSREKKESFPLTVTSAQKNPTAFYLCASSRPRGDRTYNEQFFGPGTRLTVL.

V is TRBV2 and J is TRBJ1-2; TRBD1 aligns across 7 bases. Looked up from germline, CDR1 is SNHLY and CDR2 is FYNNEI. The V segment lost 10 bases and the J segment 4 bases; nucleotides outside the gene matches: 6. The CDR3 consists of 12 residues. The CDR3 nucleotides are TGTGCCACCTCCCGGGACAGCTATGGCTACACCTTC. Residues: CATSRDSYGYTF. Based on the CDR3 plus reference TRBV2 and TRBJ1-2, the full variable domain is EPEVTQTPSHQVTQMGQEVILRCVPISNHLYFYWYRQILGQKVEFLVSFYNNEISEKSEIFDDQFSVERPDGSNFTLKIRSTKLEDSAMYFCATSRDSYGYTFGSGTRLTVV.

The chain recombines TRBV19 with TRBJ1-6, with unresolved D. The CDR3 has 16 residues. The V gene lost 2 bases and the J gene lost 7 bases, with 15 bases spanning the gap. Germline V gene sequence: CDR1 LNHDA, CDR2 SQIVND (reference sequence). The CDR3 loop is CASSIRPELGNSPLHF. The CDR3, as DNA: TGTGCCAGTAGTATACGCCCGGAGTTGGGGAATTCACCCCTCCACTTT.

This rearrangement joins TRBV14 to TRBJ1-1, with 8 bases identical to TRBD1. Looked up from germline, CDR1 is SGHDN and CDR2 is FVKESK. This CDR3 spans 13 amino acids. After removal of 4 bases from V and 5 bases from J, the junction contained 3 bases not matched to a gene. The CDR3 is CASSRTGRTEAFF. The CDR3 bases are TGTGCCAGCAGCCGGACAGGGAGAACTGAAGCTTTCTTT.

V is TRBV5-1 and J is TRBJ1-1; D uncertain. This CDR3 is 15 amino acids long. The ends were cut back, 4 bases at V and 1 base at J, with 14 bases in the middle. Germline CDR1 and CDR2: SGHRS and YFSETQ. This CDR3 reads CASSPGVRANTEAFF. The CDR3, as DNA: TGCGCCAGCAGCCCTGGGGTTCGGGCGAACACTGAAGCTTTCTTT.

Concerning this clone itself: This sample also contains other DNA sequences that code for the same CDR3. The V and J genes are TRBV18 and TRBJ1-5, with unresolved D. The germline V gene encodes CDR1 KGHSH and CDR2 LQKENI. The CDR3 covers 15 residues. The germline V and J ends were trimmed by 3 bases and 5 bases, with 14 bases remaining between them. The CDR3 here is CASSPQHGGDQPQHF. DNA of the CDR3: TGTGCCAGCTCACCTCAGCACGGTGGGGATCAGCCCCAGCATTTT.

This clone was counted only a few times. This chain links TRBV5-4 with TRBJ2-7, with 12 bases identical to TRBD2. The length of the CDR3 is 17 residues. CDR1 and CDR2 (germline): SGHNT, YYREEE (reference sequence). The J segment lost 4 bases and the V segment lost 4 bases, leaving 12 bases of the junction unmatched. CDR3 protein: CASSPLAGGLGGYEQYF. In DNA, the CDR3 is TGTGCCAGCAGCCCGCTAGCGGGGGGGCTGGGGGGTTACGAGCAGTACTTC.

Of note for this clone: The sample contains more than one DNA sequence encoding this CDR3. The chain joins TRBV30 to TRBJ1-5; D perhaps matches TRBD1 (6 bases). Germline values: CDR1 GTSNPN, CDR2 SVGIG (reference sequence). The CDR3 is 13 residues long. V was shortened by 3 bases and J by 7 bases, with 13 bases between the two germline ends. For the CDR3, the DNA is TGTGCCTGGAGCGTCCGTGGGGGCCAGCCCCAGCATTTT. Its protein is CAWSVRGGQPQHF.

This clone was detected once. The genes are TRBV21-1 and TRBJ2-4; the D segment call TRBD2 is taken from the table without a DNA check. TRBV21-1 is tagged as a pseudogene. The CDR3 totals 19 residues. The CDR3 here is CASSRAHSPRRVAKNIQYF. The CDR3 DNA reads as TGTGCCAGCAGCCGAGCCCATTCGCCTAGGAGGGTAGCCAAAAACATTCAGTACTTC.

The chain has TRBV28 and TRBJ2-7; TRBD2 aligns across 10 bases. From germline, CDR1 is MDHEN and CDR2 SYDVKM. The CDR3 extends over 14 amino acids. The V gene end was trimmed by 6 bases and the J gene end by 1 base; junction bases not matched to a gene: 3. CDR3 in amino acids: CASSPGLASYEQYF. The CDR3 nucleotides are TGTGCCAGCAGCCCGGGACTAGCGTCCTACGAGCAGTACTTC.

In the case of this clone: Other nucleotide sequences from this sample produce the same CDR3. V and J are TRBV6-5 and TRBJ2-6; no reliable D call. Germline lookup yields CDR1 MNHEY and CDR2 SVGAGI. The CDR3 totals 15 residues. V dropped 6 bases and J dropped 1 base, with 10 bases sitting between them. This chain's CDR3 is CASRTGGSGANVLTF. CDR3 bases: TGTGCCAGCAGAACGGGCGGATCTGGGGCCAACGTCCTGACTTTC.

The V gene is TRBV12-2, the J gene TRBJ2-1. TRBV12-2 is deemed a pseudogene. The CDR3 runs 13 residues. The CDR3 DNA reads TGTGCAAGTCGCTTATGGGCCTACAATGAGCAGTTCTTC. As protein: CASRLWAYNEQFF.

The J gene is TRBJ1-1, the V gene TRBV5-6; D gene unclear. This CDR3 has 12 residues. CDR1 is SGHDT, CDR2 YYEEEE, per germline. The ends were cut back, 2 bases at V and 5 bases at J, with 7 bases in the middle. In DNA form, the CDR3 reads TGTGCCAGCAGCTTCGGTCAAACTGAAGCTTTCTTT. It codes for CASSFGQTEAFF.

This chain uses TRBV10-3 with TRBJ2-2; 8 bases align to TRBD1. V lost 5 bases and J lost 6; bases outside the gene matches: 8. Looked up from germline, CDR1 is ENHRY and CDR2 is SYGVKD. The CDR3 loop spans 15 amino acids. CDR3 residues: CAISQTGATAGELFF. CDR3 in DNA: TGTGCCATCAGTCAGACAGGGGCGACCGCCGGGGAGCTGTTTTTT.

The chain links TRBV25-1 to TRBJ1-2; a possible D gene is TRBD1 (5 bases). The germline V gene encodes CDR1 MGHDK and CDR2 SYGVNS. CDR3 length: 14 residues. Trimming took 2 bases from V and 4 from J, leaving 11 bases between them. The CDR3 DNA reads as TGTGCCAGCAGTGAAGGGGACGGAGTCTATGGCTACACCTTC. This sequence encodes CASSEGDGVYGYTF.

CDR3 region: CASSLLQEFWGEQFF. The CDR3 bases are TGTGCCAGTAGCCTACTCCAGGAATTTTGGGGTGAGCAGTTCTTC. V is TRBV19 and J is TRBJ2-1; no definite D call. The V end was cut by 6 bases, the J end by 9 bases, with 21 bases between. CDR3 size: 15 residues. CDR1 is LNHDA and CDR2 is SQIVND in the germline V gene (reference sequence).

This clone is a singleton in its sample. The gene calls are TRBV5-8 and TRBJ2-2; D not certain. Germline CDR1 is SGHTS and CDR2 is YDEGEE. CDR3 length equals 14 residues. Trimming cost V 0 bases and J 7 bases, with 10 bases left between them. Written as DNA, the CDR3 is TGTGCCAGCAGCTTGGGCTCGGTTCACGGGGAGCTGTTTTTT. As protein: CASSLGSVHGELFF.

The chain couples TRBV19 to TRBJ2-7; D may be TRBD1 or TRBD2 (5 bases each). The V gene lost 6 bases and the J gene lost 3 bases, with 21 bases spanning the gap. The CDR3 is 16 residues long. The germline CDR1 and CDR2 sequences are LNHDA and SQIVND (reference sequence). The CDR3 DNA follows: TGTGCCAGTAGGGATGGGACCACCGACTCTCGCTACGAGCAGTACTTC. Amino acids: CASRDGTTDSRYEQYF.